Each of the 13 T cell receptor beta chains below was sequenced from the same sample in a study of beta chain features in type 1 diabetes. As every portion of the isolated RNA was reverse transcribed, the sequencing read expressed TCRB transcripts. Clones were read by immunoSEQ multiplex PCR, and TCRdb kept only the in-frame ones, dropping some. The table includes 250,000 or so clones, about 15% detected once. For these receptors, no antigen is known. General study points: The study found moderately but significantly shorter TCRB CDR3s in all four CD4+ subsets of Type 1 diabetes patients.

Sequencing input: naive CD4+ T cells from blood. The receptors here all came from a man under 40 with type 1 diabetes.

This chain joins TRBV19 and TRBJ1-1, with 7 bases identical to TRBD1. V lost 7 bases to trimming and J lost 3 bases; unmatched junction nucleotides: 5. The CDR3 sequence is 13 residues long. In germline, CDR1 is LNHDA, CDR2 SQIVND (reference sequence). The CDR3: CASNRQGDTEAFF. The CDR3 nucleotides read TGTGCCAGTAACCGACAGGGAGACACTGAAGCTTTCTTT.

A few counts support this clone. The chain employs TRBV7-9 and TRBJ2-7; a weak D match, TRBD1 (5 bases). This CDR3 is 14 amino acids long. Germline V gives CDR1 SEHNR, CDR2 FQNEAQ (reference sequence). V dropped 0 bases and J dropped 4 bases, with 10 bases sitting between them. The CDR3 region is CASSLAGVQYEQYF. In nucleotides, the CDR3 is TGTGCCAGCAGCTTAGCAGGGGTTCAATACGAGCAGTACTTC.

DNA for the CDR3: TGTGCCAGCAGTGAAGGGGGCAGGTACTACGAGCAGTACTTC. This codes for CASSEGGRYYEQYF. The chain links TRBV25-1 to TRBJ2-7, with D perhaps matching TRBD1 (6 bases). Per germline, CDR1 MGHDK and CDR2 SYGVNS. The CDR3 runs to 14 residues. V dropped 2 bases and J dropped 3 bases, with 11 bases sitting between them.

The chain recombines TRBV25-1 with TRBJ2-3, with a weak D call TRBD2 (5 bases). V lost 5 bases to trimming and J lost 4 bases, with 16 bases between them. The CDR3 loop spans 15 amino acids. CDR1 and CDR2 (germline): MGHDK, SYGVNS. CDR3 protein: CASSLGSGTPDTQYF. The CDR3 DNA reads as TGTGCCAGCAGTCTAGGGAGCGGTACCCCAGATACGCAGTATTTT.

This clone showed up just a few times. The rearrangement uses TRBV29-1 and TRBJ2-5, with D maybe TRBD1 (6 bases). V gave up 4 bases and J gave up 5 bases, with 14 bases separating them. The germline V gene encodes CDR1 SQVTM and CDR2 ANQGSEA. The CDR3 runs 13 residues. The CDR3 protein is CSVGGRRGETQYF. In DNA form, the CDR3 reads TGCAGCGTTGGAGGGAGAAGGGGGGAGACCCAGTACTTC.

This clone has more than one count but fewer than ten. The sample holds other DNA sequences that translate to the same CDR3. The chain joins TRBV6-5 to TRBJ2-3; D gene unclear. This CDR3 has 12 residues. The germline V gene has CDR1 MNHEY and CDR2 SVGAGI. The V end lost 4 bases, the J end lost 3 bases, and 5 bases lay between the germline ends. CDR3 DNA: TGTGCCAGCAGTTCGAGTACAGATACGCAGTATTTT. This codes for CASSSSTDTQYF.

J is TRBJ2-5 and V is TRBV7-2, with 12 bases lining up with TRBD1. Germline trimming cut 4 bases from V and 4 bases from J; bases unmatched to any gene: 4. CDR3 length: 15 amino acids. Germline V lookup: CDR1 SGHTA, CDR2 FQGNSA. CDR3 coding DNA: TGTGCCAGCAGCTCAGCGGGACAGGGGGCAGAGACCCAGTACTTC. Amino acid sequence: CASSSAGQGAETQYF.

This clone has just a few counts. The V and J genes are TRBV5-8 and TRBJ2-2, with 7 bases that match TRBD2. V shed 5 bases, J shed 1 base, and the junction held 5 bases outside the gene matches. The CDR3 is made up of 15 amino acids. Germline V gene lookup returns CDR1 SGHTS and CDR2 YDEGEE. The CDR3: CASRRRGMNTGELFF. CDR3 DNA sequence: TGTGCCAGCAGACGGCGGGGGATGAACACCGGGGAGCTGTTTTTT.

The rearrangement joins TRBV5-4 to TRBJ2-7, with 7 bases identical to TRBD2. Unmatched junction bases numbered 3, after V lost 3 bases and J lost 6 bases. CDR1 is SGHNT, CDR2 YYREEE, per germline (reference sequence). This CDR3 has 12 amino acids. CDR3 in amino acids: CASSSGGGEQYF. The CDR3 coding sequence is TGTGCCAGCAGCTCTGGCGGGGGCGAGCAGTACTTC.

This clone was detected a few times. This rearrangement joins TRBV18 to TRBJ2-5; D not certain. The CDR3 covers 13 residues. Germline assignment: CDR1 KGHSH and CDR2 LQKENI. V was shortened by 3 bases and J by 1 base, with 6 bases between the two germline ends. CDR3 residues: CASSPPVQETQYF. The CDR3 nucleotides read TGTGCCAGCTCACCCCCGGTCCAAGAGACCCAGTACTTC.

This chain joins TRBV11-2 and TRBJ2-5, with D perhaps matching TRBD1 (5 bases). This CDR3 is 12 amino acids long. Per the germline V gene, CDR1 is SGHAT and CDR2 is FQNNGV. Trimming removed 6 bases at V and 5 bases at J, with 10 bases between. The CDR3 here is CASRGPGETQYF. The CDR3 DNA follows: TGTGCCAGCAGGGGGCCCGGTGAGACCCAGTACTTC.

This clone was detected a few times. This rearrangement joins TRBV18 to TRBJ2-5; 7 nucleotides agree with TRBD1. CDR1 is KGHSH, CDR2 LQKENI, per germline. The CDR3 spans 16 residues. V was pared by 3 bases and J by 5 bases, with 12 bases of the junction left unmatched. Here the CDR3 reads CASSPRYTGEEETQYF. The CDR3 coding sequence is TGTGCCAGCTCACCGCGCTACACAGGGGAAGAGGAGACCCAGTACTTC.

CDR3 residues: CSATFLTGVNEQFF. In DNA form, the CDR3 reads TGCAGCGCCACGTTCCTGACAGGGGTGAATGAGCAGTTCTTC. The rearrangement joins TRBV29-1 to TRBJ2-1; TRBD1 aligns across 8 bases. V was clipped by 7 bases and J by 7 bases; unmatched bases: 12. Germline V CDR1 and CDR2: SQVTM, ANQGSEA. The CDR3 contains 14 residues.